This is a list of T cell receptor beta chains from one sample in a study of blood T cell repertoires in COVID-19. Generated by immunoSEQ multiplex PCR, the TCRdb table keeps only in-frame clones and is missing some. The table includes just over 150,000 clones, roughly 82% detected once. The sequenced sample was peripheral blood. The source is a woman aged 45 to 65 with acute or convalescent COVID-19. Each CDR3 is given with its conserved first and last residue.

V	J	CDR3
TRBV6-2/TRBV6-3	TRBJ1-1	CASSYWGQGARNTEAFF
TRBV18	TRBJ1-1	CASSPEIDTEAFF
TRBV4-1	TRBJ1-3	CASSQEQARNTIYF
TRBV6-6	TRBJ1-6	CASSQSGTGFFSLHF
TRBV27	TRBJ2-5	CASRGQNEETQYF
TRBV7-9	TRBJ2-7	CASSPAAYEQYF
TRBV5-1	TRBJ2-5	CASRSGDFPNKYF
TRBV6-5	TRBJ2-7	CASSNSPYGEQYF
TRBV2	TRBJ1-6	CASSDGGNNSPLHF
TRBV5-1	TRBJ2-5	CASSSGTGDQETQYF
TRBV11-1	TRBJ2-7	CAIRGGRYEQYF
TRBV4-1	TRBJ1-5	CASSHPRDRVQSNQPQHF
TRBV21-1	TRBJ1-6	CASSKGDQGKDSPLHF
TRBV18	TRBJ2-5	CASSPASTPTQYF
TRBV7-8	TRBJ1-4	CASSLGGDNEKLFF
TRBV18	TRBJ1-2	CASSPEQAGFGASYTF
TRBV10-3	TRBJ1-6	CAIHQGLTGSPLHF
TRBV11-1	TRBJ1-1	CASSPRRQGNTEAFF
TRBV9	TRBJ1-3	CASSVGTESISTGNTIYF
TRBV5-4	TRBJ1-2	CASSRDSFYGYTF
TRBV7-2	TRBJ1-5	CASSLHRGNNQPQHF
TRBV2	TRBJ1-2	CASSTNQGAYGYTF
TRBV19	TRBJ1-2	CASSLQTGSGYTF
TRBV11-3	TRBJ1-2	CASSLDRGLKRANYGYTF
TRBV24-1	TRBJ1-1	CATSDLGHTQGTEAFF
TRBV6-2/TRBV6-3	TRBJ1-1	CASSYSRVGTEAFF
TRBV18	TRBJ2-5	CASSGDSKETQYF
TRBV5-1	TRBJ2-3	CASRVTSTDTQYF
TRBV9	TRBJ1-3	CATSPGEGGNTIYF
TRBV12-5	TRBJ2-7	CASGLTSGNSYEQYF
TRBV14	TRBJ1-1	CASSRIPGGTEAFF
TRBV6-5	TRBJ2-3	CASRASGQLTDTQYF
TRBV6-5	TRBJ2-3	CASRPLAGGADTQYF
TRBV7-8	TRBJ2-7	CASSPYDEQYF
TRBV6-2/TRBV6-3	TRBJ2-3	CASSYSKGNTDTQYF
TRBV11-2	TRBJ2-3	CASSPPTSGPTDTQYF
TRBV7-8	TRBJ1-2	CASTERALGHGYTF
TRBV6-5	TRBJ1-1	CASSRDSFLNTEAFF
TRBV5-1	TRBJ2-3	CASSLVGQSQEAQYF
TRBV7-3	TRBJ2-7	CASSYTGGEQYF
TRBV7-2	TRBJ2-4	CASSLNGGKNIQYF
TRBV7-9	TRBJ2-7	CASSLGDRAPYEQYF
TRBV3-1/TRBV3-2	TRBJ1-4	CASSLRTGGVEKLFF
TRBV7-8	TRBJ2-1	CASSLELPGQGSRSYNEQFF
TRBV9	TRBJ1-3	CASSVGGISGNTIYF
TRBV19	TRBJ1-4	CASSIFTTNEKLFF
TRBV19	TRBJ1-3	CASSILGHSGNTIYF
TRBV10-3	TRBJ2-1	CAISGRDSFPFF
TRBV6-6	TRBJ2-5	CASRHSGGVETQYF
TRBV3-1/TRBV3-2	TRBJ2-7	CASSPPLAGGGYEQYF
TRBV28	TRBJ1-2	CASSSRMNYGYTF
TRBV6-5	TRBJ2-7	CASSWGTGTYEQYF
TRBV20-1	TRBJ1-1	CSASTTANTEAFF
TRBV28	TRBJ1-4	CASSFPGGVGEKLFF
TRBV7-9	TRBJ2-7	CASSPTGSGYEQYF
TRBV9	TRBJ2-1	CASSFYPLHEQFF
TRBV6-5	TRBJ1-3	CASSTGGSGNTIYF
TRBV7-2	TRBJ2-7	CASSLMLVSGRNEQYF
TRBV6-6	TRBJ2-5	CASSYNRGGETQYF